This TCR beta chain was sequenced for a study of early T cells in non-severe SARS-CoV-2 infection. MiXCR was run by TCRdb on the 5' RACE reads, yielding one entry per CDR3 protein. The sample shows around 80,000 distinct CDR3 sequences, roughly an eighth of them seen only once. Germline assignment: CDR1 SGHNT and CDR2 YENEEA. The germline V and J ends were trimmed by 3 bases and 2 bases, with 10 bases remaining between them. CDR3 length: 15 residues. J is TRBJ2-2 and V is TRBV11-3; D remains ambiguous. Sequenced sample: whole blood. The sequence derives from an adult who was a healthcare worker with PCR-confirmed SARS-CoV-2 infection or an uninfected control (not recorded which). CDR3: CASSFATRNTGELFF. CDR3 in DNA: TGTGCCAGCAGCTTCGCGACCAGAAACACCGGGGAGCTGTTTTTT.